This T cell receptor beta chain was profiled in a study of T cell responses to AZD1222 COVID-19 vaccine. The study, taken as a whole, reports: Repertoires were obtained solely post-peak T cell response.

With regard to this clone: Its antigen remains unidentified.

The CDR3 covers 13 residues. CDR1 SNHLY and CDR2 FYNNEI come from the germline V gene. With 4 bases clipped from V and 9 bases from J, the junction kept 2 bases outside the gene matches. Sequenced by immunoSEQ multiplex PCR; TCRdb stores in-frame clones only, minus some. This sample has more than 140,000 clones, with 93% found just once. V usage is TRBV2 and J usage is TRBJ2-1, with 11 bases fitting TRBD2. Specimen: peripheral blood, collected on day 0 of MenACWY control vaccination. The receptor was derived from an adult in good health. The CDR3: CASSGLAGTEQFF. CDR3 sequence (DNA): TGTGCCAGCAGTGGACTAGCGGGAACTGAGCAGTTCTTC.